Listed below are T cell receptor beta chains from one sample, sequenced in a study of tumor and adjacent non-tumor tissue in lung cancer. TCRdb itself ran the multiplex PCR reads through MiXCR, one entry per CDR3 protein. Here the sample spans some 120,000 distinct CDR3 sequences, 66% being singletons. Sequencing was carried out using lung tumor tissue. The receptors were gathered from a young man with non-small cell lung cancer. Each CDR3 is given without its conserved first and last residue.

TRBV24-1	ATSDARGDIQAEQH
TRBV5-1	ASNPAGHQETQY
TRBV20-1	GARDQGRGYEQY
TRBV4-1	ASTLGTSGNAGELF
TRBV20-1	SATPAGATNIQY
TRBV11-2	ASSPLPVGETQY
TRBV11-2	ASSPGLEYEQY
TRBV20-1	SAVGGLALDMQY
TRBV10-3	AISTTDISYEQY
TRBV20-1	SAHSGGGRELF
TRBV11-3	ASSREHTDTQY
TRBV20-1	SALPPLRTLTDTQY
TRBV11-3	ASSQGFGDSQSPLH
TRBV4-2	ASSQEKGAWDEQF
TRBV11-2	ASRWDSRELF
TRBV11-2	ASSFIPGGNNVQF
TRBV29-1	GVLGVGGVNTEAF
TRBV6-5	AIRTSGNSDTQY
TRBV11-2	ASSQGDSKKLF
TRBV6-2/TRBV6-3	ASGRLDTQY
TRBV4-1	ASNRASGGSGNTIY
TRBV28	ASNSPIAEKSSYNEQI
TRBV12-3/TRBV12-4	PSSSGQGVQSQH
TRBV24-1	ATSDPLDRGLQETQY
TRBV6-5	ASRGLYSNQPQH
TRBV28	ASSPSDRGDEQF
TRBV20-1	SARDRSYYEQF
TRBV5-6	ASSQGLAGDTGELF
TRBV29-1	SSGGASGLSKQF
TRBV4-2	TNSPAGTSGTDTQY
TRBV24-1	ATSDRRKSNQPQH
TRBV6-5	ASGAHDGYTEAF
TRBV11-2	ASSLAVGVVIDTQY
TRBV19	ASSIRGILYGYT
TRBV11-2	ASSFSSDSENEQF
TRBV4-2	VSSQVQGPTDTQY
TRBV6-5	ASSYGLAGGPSTGELF
TRBV30	AWNLAGDIQY
TRBV5-6	ASSPGSGGRVGYT
TRBV4-1	ASSQDLGSGLYGYT
TRBV20-1	SASDRVNEQY
TRBV4-1	ASSQTDRANTEAF
TRBV6-5	ASSPHRLRSYNEQF
TRBV5-6	ASSSLGNQPQH
TRBV20-1	NGLPTGGGNEAF
TRBV7-3	ASNLTGGVLCGYT
TRBV5-1	ASSPGTVREQY
TRBV4-1	ASSRNAQNTEAF
TRBV11-2	ASSGGLAAGTDTWY
TRBV7-8	ASSIPARRYEQY